This TCR beta chain is drawn from a study of blood T cell repertoires in COVID-19. Study at large: PBMCs, B-cell-depleted T cells, or T cells were the source of the cDNA or gDNA that made up the material.

Per the authors' pipeline: Amplification of reference gene primers provided the estimated nucleated cell counts. The method was immunoSEQ multiplex PCR; TCRdb's version includes in-frame clones alone and lacks a portion of them. V, J and clone size derive from that table, while D and trimming were established from the DNA sequence. This sample yields about 180,000 clones, of which approximately 80% are seen a single time; 6% to 7% belongs to the top ten. The V gene's germline CDR1 is SGHAT and CDR2 FQNNGV. Trimming took 7 bases from V and 4 from J, leaving 16 bases between them. This CDR3 is built from 14 residues.

This TCR was recovered from a woman in her forties with COVID-19, enrolled during active disease. The chain is built from TRBV11-2 and TRBJ1-2; D not resolved. Material: peripheral blood. CDR3 sequence reads: CASTPNQLPYGYTF. The CDR3 DNA follows: TGTGCCAGCACCCCAAACCAGTTACCCTATGGCTACACCTTC.